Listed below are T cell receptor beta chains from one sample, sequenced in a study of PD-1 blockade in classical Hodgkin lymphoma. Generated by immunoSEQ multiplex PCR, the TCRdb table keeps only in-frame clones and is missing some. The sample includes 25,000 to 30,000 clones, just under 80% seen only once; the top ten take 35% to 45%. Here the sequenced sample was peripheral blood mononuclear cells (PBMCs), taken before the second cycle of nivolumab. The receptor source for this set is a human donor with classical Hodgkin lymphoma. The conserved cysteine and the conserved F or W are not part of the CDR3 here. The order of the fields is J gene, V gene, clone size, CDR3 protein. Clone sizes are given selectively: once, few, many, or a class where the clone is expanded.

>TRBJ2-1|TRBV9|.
ASSGWDNEQF
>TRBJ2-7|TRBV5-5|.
ASSLAVGQAYEQY
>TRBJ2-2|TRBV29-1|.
SVTRSGLNTGELF
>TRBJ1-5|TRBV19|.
ASSMVDGSNQPQH
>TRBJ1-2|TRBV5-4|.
ASSLPGAVDYGYT
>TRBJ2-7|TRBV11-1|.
ASSLGDRGYEQY
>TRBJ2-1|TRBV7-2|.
ASSLMAGAYNEQF
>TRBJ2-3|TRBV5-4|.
ASSLGLAGGGTDTQY
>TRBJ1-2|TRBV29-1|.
SVPNRGTFNYGYT
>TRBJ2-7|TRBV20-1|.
SAYEQY
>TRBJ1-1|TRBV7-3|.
ASSPGQGPAF
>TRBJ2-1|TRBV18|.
ASSTTPPGHNEQF
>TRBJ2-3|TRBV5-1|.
ASSSNGGAGDTQY
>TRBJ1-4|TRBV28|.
ASSQPDGTMGNEKLF
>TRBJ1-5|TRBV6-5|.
ASSYSSNQPQH
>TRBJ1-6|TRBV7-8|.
ASSLLGQGDSPLH
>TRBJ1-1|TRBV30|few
AWTGLGSEAF
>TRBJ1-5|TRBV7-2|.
ASSLHGQPQH
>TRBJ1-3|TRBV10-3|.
AISADRGSSGNTIY
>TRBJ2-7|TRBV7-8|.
ASSFQTEYEQY
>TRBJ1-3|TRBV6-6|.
ASRTGDGGNTIY
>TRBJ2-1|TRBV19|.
ASRQASPSVNEQF
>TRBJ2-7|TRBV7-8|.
ASSPLSGGPYEQY
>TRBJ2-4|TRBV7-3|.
ASSPDPIRGDIQY
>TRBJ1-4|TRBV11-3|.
ASSFGQNEKLF
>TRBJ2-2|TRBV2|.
ASSVVRQNTGELF
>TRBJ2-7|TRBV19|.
ASSITGGSEQY
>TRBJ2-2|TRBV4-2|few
ASSQAYRRSFGEGGELF
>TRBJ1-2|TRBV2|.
ASIWGEGQGYT
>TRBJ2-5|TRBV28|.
ASSLPGVTETRY
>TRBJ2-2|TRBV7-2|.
ASSPAGGGGELF
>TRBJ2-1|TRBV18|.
ASSPPMSSGGPINEQF
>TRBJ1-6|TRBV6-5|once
ASSYGAGVPLH
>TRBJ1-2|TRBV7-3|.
ASSLSGLGYT
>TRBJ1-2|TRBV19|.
ASLSGLGFGYT
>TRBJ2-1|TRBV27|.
ASSSIGTSGGRSSYNEQF
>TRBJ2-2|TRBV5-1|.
ASSLGERTGELF
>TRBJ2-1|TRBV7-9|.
ASSTAGPEQF
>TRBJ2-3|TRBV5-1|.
ASSQGQFADTQY
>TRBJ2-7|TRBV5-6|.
ASSAGSGQGAYEQY
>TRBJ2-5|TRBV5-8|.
ASSSWDRKETQY
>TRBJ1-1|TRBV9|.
ASSVGGTGTLGTEAF
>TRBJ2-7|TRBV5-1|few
ASSLHYEQY
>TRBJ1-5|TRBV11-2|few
ASSNRQGAINQPQH
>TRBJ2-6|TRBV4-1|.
ASSQDAGFAGANVLT
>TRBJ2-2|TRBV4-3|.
ASSPQGANTGELF
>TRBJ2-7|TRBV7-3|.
ASSLQGAAQY
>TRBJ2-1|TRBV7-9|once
ASSLGQGIYNEQF
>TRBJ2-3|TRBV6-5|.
ASSYGWGGTDTQY
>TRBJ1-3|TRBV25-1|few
ASRPDRAGHTIY